This passage covers 28 T cell receptor beta chains from one sample sequenced in a study of T cells in Graves' hyperthyroidism and ophthalmopathy. TCR beta CDR3 sequences were amplified from RNA transcripts. During a first-round RT-PCR of the TCR CDR3, the HTBI primer set was used. Using its own MiXCR run on the multiplex PCR reads, TCRdb lists one record per CDR3 protein. The sample records more than 650,000 distinct CDR3 sequences, around 15% being singletons. The sample was blood. The receptor source for this set is a young woman with Graves' hyperthyroidism.

This clonotype was recorded at least ten times. The chain recombines TRBV27 with TRBJ2-7; D remains unclear. Germline V CDR1 and CDR2: MNHEY, SMNVEV (reference sequence). The CDR3 contains 15 residues. V dropped 0 bases and J dropped 0 bases, with 9 bases sitting between them. The CDR3 here is CASSLSGYGSYEQYF. DNA for the CDR3: TGTGCCAGCAGTTTATCTGGTTACGGCTCCTACGAGCAGTACTTC.

At least ten counts were recorded for this clonotype. This rearrangement joins TRBV24-1 to TRBJ2-1; D not resolved. Germline V gives CDR1 KGHDR, CDR2 SFDVKD. The germline V and J ends were trimmed by 1 base and 9 bases, with 12 bases remaining between them. The CDR3 runs to 14 residues. CDR3 region: CATSDLISGGEQFF. CDR3 coding DNA: TGTGCCACCAGTGATTTAATCTCCGGCGGTGAGCAGTTCTTC.

This clonotype was picked up many times. The V and J genes are TRBV7-9 and TRBJ2-1; tentative D call: TRBD2 (5 bases). V lost 4 bases and J 9 bases, leaving 13 bases between the germline ends. Looked up from germline, CDR1 is SEHNR and CDR2 is FQNEAQ (reference sequence). The CDR3 totals 13 residues. The CDR3 region has the DNA TGTGCCAGCAGCTCCCTCAAGCGGAGTGAGCAGTTCTTC. It is translated as CASSSLKRSEQFF.

The rearrangement joins TRBV10-3 to TRBJ2-1; 12 bases align to TRBD2. Per germline, CDR1 ENHRY and CDR2 SYGVKD. The CDR3 contains 18 residues. The junction had 16 bases not matched to a gene; V was cut back by 5 bases and J by 8 bases. The CDR3 region has the DNA TGTGCCATCAGTACCGGGACTAGCGGGTTCCTTGGGGTGGATGAGCAGTTCTTC. It translates to CAISTGTSGFLGVDEQFF.

This clonotype was picked up many times. This chain uses TRBV7-9 with TRBJ2-7; 8 nucleotides align to TRBD1. This CDR3 contains 14 residues. The junction had 4 bases not matched to a gene; V was cut back by 2 bases and J by 4 bases. Germline loops: CDR1 SEHNR, CDR2 FQNEAQ (reference sequence). The CDR3 bases are TGTGCCAGCAGCTTAAAGGGACAGGATTACGAGCAGTACTTC. This gives the protein CASSLKGQDYEQYF.

Ten or more counts support this clonotype. The genes are TRBV11-2 and TRBJ2-7; D is perhaps TRBD2 (6 bases). Germline V CDR1 and CDR2: SGHAT, FQNNGV. V gave up 8 bases and J gave up 2 bases, with 19 bases separating them. The CDR3 covers 15 residues. The CDR3 protein is CASRTPGRSAYEQYF. The CDR3, as DNA: TGTGCCAGCCGAACCCCGGGGAGGAGCGCCTACGAGCAGTACTTC.

This clonotype came up a few times. This chain connects TRBV24-1 to TRBJ2-7; maybe TRBD1 (5 bases). The CDR3 extends over 15 amino acids. CDR1 and CDR2 from the germline V gene are KGHDR and SFDVKD. Between the trimmed V and J ends, which lost 4 bases and 5 bases, there was a span of 17 bases. The DNA of the CDR3 is TGTGCCACCAGTGACCAAGACAGTAGTGCTGACGAGCAGTACTTC. This sequence encodes CATSDQDSSADEQYF.

This clonotype has more than one count but fewer than ten. This chain joins TRBV29-1 and TRBJ2-4, with D maybe TRBD1 (7 bases). This CDR3 comprises 13 residues. Germline V gene sequence: CDR1 SQVTM, CDR2 ANQGSEA. Trimming left V 4 bases short and J 9 bases short, with 16 bases between. Here the CDR3 DNA reads TGCAGCGTTGGCGGACAGGTCGGGGGCATTCAGTACTTC. It translates to CSVGGQVGGIQYF.

This clonotype was counted many times. The chain recombines TRBV7-8 with TRBJ2-7; D might be TRBD2 (6 bases). Trimming removed 5 bases at V and 0 bases at J, with 14 bases between. The CDR3 extends over 15 amino acids. Germline values: CDR1 SGHVS, CDR2 FQNEAQ. The CDR3: CASSSSSSASYEQYF. In DNA, the CDR3 is TGTGCCAGCAGCAGCAGCTCTAGCGCCTCCTACGAGCAGTACTTC.

The chain links TRBV3-1 to TRBJ1-1; D call uncertain. Germline CDR1 LGHDT, CDR2 YNNKEL (reference sequence). Trimming shortened V by 4 bases and J by 5 bases, and 11 bases separated the two germline ends. There are 13 residues in the CDR3. CDR3 protein: CASSRLGPTEAFF. CDR3 in DNA: TGTGCCAGCAGCCGATTGGGCCCGACTGAAGCTTTCTTT.

This clonotype came up many times. The CDR3: CASTKDRGGSPLHF. CDR3 nucleotide sequence: TGTGCCAGCACGAAGGACAGGGGAGGATCACCCCTCCACTTT. J is TRBJ1-6 and V is TRBV2; 9 bases are a match to TRBD1. Germline loops: CDR1 SNHLY, CDR2 FYNNEI. CDR3 length: 14 residues. V lost 7 bases to trimming and J lost 10 bases; unmatched junction nucleotides: 8.

This clonotype has more than one count but fewer than ten. Here the CDR3 reads CASSGEEGGGTDTQYF. The CDR3 DNA reads as TGCGCCAGCAGTGGAGAGGAGGGGGGGGGCACAGATACGCAGTATTTT. The chain combines TRBV4-1 with TRBJ2-3; D perhaps matches TRBD2 (7 bases). Germline CDR1 and CDR2: MGHRA and YSYEKL. V was trimmed by 6 bases and J by 1 base, leaving 17 bases between them. CDR3 length: 16 residues.

This clonotype was found many times. The V gene is TRBV2, the J gene TRBJ2-7; 8 nucleotides align to TRBD1. This CDR3 spans 14 amino acids. The junction had 5 bases not matched to a gene; V was cut back by 6 bases and J by 1 base. Germline V gene lookup returns CDR1 SNHLY and CDR2 FYNNEI. The CDR3 spells CASRGGTGSYEQYF. Here the CDR3 DNA reads TGTGCCAGCAGAGGGGGGACAGGTTCCTACGAGCAGTACTTC.

The chain employs TRBV4-3 and TRBJ2-1, with 14 bases aligning to TRBD2. Germline lookup yields CDR1 LGHNA and CDR2 YSLEER. J was trimmed by 0 bases and V by 8 bases; bases with no gene match: 12. This CDR3 spans 19 amino acids. The CDR3 here is CASAERLAGGISSYNEQFF. In nucleotides, the CDR3 is TGCGCCAGCGCAGAGCGACTAGCGGGAGGGATCAGCTCCTACAATGAGCAGTTCTTC.

This chain joins TRBV10-1 and TRBJ2-1; possible D gene TRBD1, 6 bases. Germline CDR1 is WNHNN and CDR2 is SYGVQD (reference sequence). The CDR3 is 15 amino acids. V was cut by 10 bases and J by 6 bases, with 22 bases left in between. The CDR3 DNA follows: TGCGCCACTCCTCAAACAGGGCTATTGGGCAATGAGCAGTTCTTC. Its translation: CATPQTGLLGNEQFF.

This clonotype was observed a few times. The chain recombines TRBV25-1 with TRBJ2-7, with 8 bases aligning to TRBD1. CDR3 size: 14 residues. The trim removed 6 bases at V and 3 bases at J, leaving 7 bases unmatched. Germline V lookup: CDR1 MGHDK, CDR2 SYGVNS. CDR3 loop: CASRGTGRVYEQYF. The DNA of the CDR3 is TGTGCCAGCAGGGGGACAGGAAGAGTCTACGAGCAGTACTTC.

This clonotype was seen just once. A single base separates this from a much larger clone, so it may be a read error. The conserved phenylalanine or tryptophan is not found at the CDR3 terminus, so this likely reflects a read error. The V call is TRBV11-2, the J call TRBJ2-2; no clear D. Trimming removed 2 bases from V and 2 bases from J, with 6 bases in between. CDR1 and CDR2 (germline): SGHAT, FQNNGV. The CDR3 loop spans 14 amino acids. CDR3 loop: CASSLLANTGELFL. The CDR3, as DNA: TGTGCCAGCAGCTTACTCGCTAACACCGGGGAGCTGTTTTTA.

CDR3 coding DNA: TGTGCCAGCAGTAGGAGGGGGGATTCACCCCTCCACTTT. This sequence encodes CASSRRGDSPLHF. The chain joins TRBV2 to TRBJ1-6, with D tentatively TRBD1 (6 bases). CDR1 SNHLY and CDR2 FYNNEI come from the germline V gene. Between the trimmed V and J ends, which lost 5 bases and 8 bases, there was a span of 10 bases. This CDR3 spans 13 amino acids.

There are many counts of this clonotype. The chain recombines TRBV7-2 with TRBJ2-3, with a weak D call TRBD1 (6 bases). This CDR3 comprises 16 residues. Germline values: CDR1 SGHTA, CDR2 FQGNSA. Trimming cost V 1 base and J 0 bases, with 11 bases left between them. The CDR3 sequence: CASSLGPGVSTDTQYF. In DNA, the CDR3 is TGTGCCAGCAGCTTAGGGCCAGGGGTTAGCACAGATACGCAGTATTTT.

This clonotype was detected many times. J is TRBJ2-1 and V is TRBV27; possibly TRBD1 for D (5 bases). Germline CDR1 reads MNHEY; CDR2 reads SMNVEV (reference sequence). The CDR3 loop spans 14 amino acids. Trimming shortened V by 2 bases and J by 7 bases, and 12 bases separated the two germline ends. Written as DNA, the CDR3 is TGTGCCAGCAGTTTAGGGGCGGTCGGGAATGAGCAGTTCTTC. This encodes CASSLGAVGNEQFF.

This clonotype has a handful of counts. This chain uses TRBV7-9 with TRBJ2-2; perhaps D is TRBD1 or TRBD2 (5 bases each). Germline CDR1 and CDR2: SEHNR and FQNEAQ (reference sequence). CDR3 length equals 15 residues. The V end was cut by 2 bases, the J end by 5 bases, with 12 bases between. CDR3 sequence (DNA): TGTGCCAGCAGCTTACAGGGACCTCGGACCGGGGAGCTGTTTTTT. It translates to CASSLQGPRTGELFF.

This clonotype was seen only a few times. The CDR3 DNA follows: TGTGCCTGGGTACCCCATGAGCAGTTCTTC. This encodes CAWVPHEQFF. This rearrangement joins TRBV30 to TRBJ2-1; D unclear. The CDR3 sequence is 10 residues long. V was shortened by 5 bases and J by 8 bases, with 7 bases between the two germline ends. CDR1 GTSNPN and CDR2 SVGIG come from the germline V gene (reference sequence).

This chain connects TRBV6-1 to TRBJ2-3, with 7 bases fitting TRBD2. The length of the CDR3 is 17 residues. Germline V gene lookup returns CDR1 MNHNS and CDR2 SASEGT. V lost 6 bases and J lost 2; bases outside the gene matches: 14. The CDR3 is CASRVTGRGSYTDTQYF. CDR3 DNA: TGTGCCAGCAGAGTTACGGGGAGGGGATCCTACACAGATACGCAGTATTTT.

In its sample, this clonotype was seen many times. The chain is built from TRBV12-3 or TRBV12-4 and TRBJ2-2, with 10 bases matching TRBD2. The ends lost 3 bases at V and 4 bases at J; junction bases unmatched: 5. CDR3 length: 16 amino acids. The CDR3 is CASSFSLAGVTGELFF. CDR3 DNA: TGTGCCAGCAGTTTCTCCCTAGCGGGAGTCACCGGGGAGCTGTTTTTT.

In regard to this clonotype: With a much larger clone just one base away, this may be a read error. The chain joins TRBV3-1 to TRBJ2-1; the D call may be TRBD1 or TRBD2 (5 bases each). CDR3 size: 15 residues. CDR1 LGHDT and CDR2 YNNKEL come from the germline V gene (reference sequence). As DNA, the CDR3 is TGTGCCAGCAGCCAAACAGAGGGGACGCACAATAAGCAGTTCTTC. This translates into CASSQTEGTHNKQFF.

This clonotype has a count of ten or more. The CDR3 nucleotides are TGCAGTGCTAGTGGGTTACCAAACTCTGGGGCCAACGTCCTGACTTTC. Encoded protein: CSASGLPNSGANVLTF. The chain employs TRBV20-1 and TRBJ2-6; D ambiguous. Deletions cut 3 bases from V and 0 bases from J, with 12 bases between. This CDR3 region has 16 residues. Germline assignment: CDR1 DFQATT and CDR2 SNEGSKA (reference sequence).

The chain couples TRBV6-1 to TRBJ2-7; 8 positions agree with TRBD2. Germline CDR1 MNHNS, CDR2 SASEGT. V trimming: 1 base; J trimming: 4 bases; junction bases outside the gene matches: 6. This CDR3 spans 15 amino acids. CDR3 bases: TGTGCCAGCAGTGAAGACACTAGCGGAGCTTACGAGCAGTACTTC. Protein sequence: CASSEDTSGAYEQYF.

The gene calls are TRBV7-6 and TRBJ2-2, with 8 bases identical to TRBD2. The germline V gene has CDR1 SGHVS and CDR2 FNYEAQ. V dropped 5 bases and J dropped 7; count of bases not matched to a gene: 15. This CDR3 is 17 amino acids long. CDR3 coding DNA: TGTGCCAGCAGCCGGGAACCTCTCGGGACTAGACACGGGGAGCTGTTTTTT. This encodes CASSREPLGTRHGELFF.